This TCR beta chain derives from a study of blood T cells in healthy people across ages. Study-level points and caveats: With donor CMV status unknown, expanded clonotype changes were possibly confounded. Considered underestimates were the diversity estimates obtained from one million T cells.

The CDR3 covers 14 residues. The trim removed 6 bases at V and 7 bases at J, leaving 7 bases unmatched. The germline V gene encodes CDR1 SEHNR and CDR2 FQNEAQ (reference sequence). Then a second PCR, running about 6 to 11 cycles, was carried out with a sample-barcoded 5' primer and a J-beta primer mix. TCRdb redid the calling of the 5' RACE reads with MiXCR, one entry per CDR3 protein. The data contain about 1.5 million distinct CDR3 sequences, under 55% of them singletons. On this clonotype: No antigen is known for it.

Material for sequencing was blood. The TCR comes from a woman aged 18-35 years in good health. This chain links TRBV7-9 with TRBJ2-1; 9 bases fit TRBD2. CDR3 sequence (DNA): TGTGCCAGCAGGTTCAGCGGGAGGTTGAATGAGCAGTTCTTC. Its translation is CASRFSGRLNEQFF.